Listed below are T cell receptor beta chains from one sample, sequenced in a study of cytomegalovirus exposure and HLA in healthy donors. This table comes from immunoSEQ multiplex PCR, and its TCRdb copy is limited to in-frame clones, with some not included. The sample includes about 150,000 clones, roughly 70% of them seen just once. The sample taken for sequencing was PBMCs. The receptors were sampled from a man between 60 and 70 years old in good health and CMV-seronegative. Each CDR3 is given with its conserved first and last residue.

V gene: TRBV30
J gene: TRBJ2-3
CDR3 protein: CAWSVGRGGNTQYF

V gene: TRBV4-1
J gene: TRBJ1-1
CDR3 protein: CASSQGQGNTEAFF

V gene: TRBV30
J gene: TRBJ1-6
CDR3 protein: CAWSGEGASNSPLHF

V gene: TRBV5-1
J gene: TRBJ1-3
CDR3 protein: CASSRIPGQGYASSGNTIYF

V gene: TRBV9
J gene: TRBJ2-7
CDR3 protein: CASSASGRADEQYF

V gene: TRBV28
J gene: TRBJ1-2
CDR3 protein: CASSLGPLAYGYTF

V gene: TRBV6-1
J gene: TRBJ1-6
CDR3 protein: CASNGDYYSPLHF

V gene: TRBV18
J gene: TRBJ1-5
CDR3 protein: CASSPRTGNQPQHF

V gene: TRBV7-9
J gene: TRBJ1-4
CDR3 protein: CASAGSTNEKLFF

V gene: TRBV28
J gene: TRBJ1-1
CDR3 protein: CASRQGDRGRLFEAFF

V gene: TRBV7-9
J gene: TRBJ1-4
CDR3 protein: CASSFFTGSNEKLFF

V gene: TRBV28
J gene: TRBJ2-7
CDR3 protein: CASSFSPSYEQYF

V gene: TRBV19
J gene: TRBJ1-4
CDR3 protein: CASSISPGDEKLFF

V gene: TRBV30
J gene: TRBJ2-3
CDR3 protein: CAWSRDRVTDTQYF

V gene: TRBV5-4
J gene: TRBJ2-7
CDR3 protein: CASSPNRLAGVQYF

V gene: TRBV6-1
J gene: TRBJ2-7
CDR3 protein: CASSEWLAGSIYEQYF

V gene: TRBV27
J gene: TRBJ1-5
CDR3 protein: CASQKGTGIPNGVYSNQPQHF

V gene: TRBV7-2
J gene: TRBJ2-1
CDR3 protein: CASSRDRIPEQFF

V gene: TRBV5-1
J gene: TRBJ1-5
CDR3 protein: CASSPTGFGNQPQHF

V gene: TRBV28
J gene: TRBJ2-3
CDR3 protein: CASSFQAPNTDTQYF

V gene: TRBV5-4
J gene: TRBJ1-1
CDR3 protein: CASSPGVGDTEAFF

V gene: TRBV5-4
J gene: NA
CDR3 protein: CASSRDRGRYEQYF

V gene: TRBV2
J gene: TRBJ2-3
CDR3 protein: CASNLVRTDTQYF

V gene: TRBV29-1
J gene: TRBJ1-1
CDR3 protein: CSVEEVGRSTEAFF

V gene: TRBV10-3
J gene: TRBJ2-2
CDR3 protein: CAISERAGGTGELFF

V gene: TRBV6-1
J gene: TRBJ2-4
CDR3 protein: CASTIGGERDIQYF

V gene: TRBV5-4
J gene: TRBJ2-1
CDR3 protein: CASSQGVDYNEQFF

V gene: TRBV7-2
J gene: TRBJ2-7
CDR3 protein: CASSLYKLAGGSSIYEQYF

V gene: TRBV28
J gene: TRBJ1-3
CDR3 protein: CASSSPQRGNTIYF

V gene: TRBV7-9
J gene: TRBJ2-5
CDR3 protein: CASSPGLAGVETQYF

V gene: TRBV27
J gene: TRBJ1-1
CDR3 protein: CASRPTGSRQAFF

V gene: TRBV27
J gene: TRBJ1-2
CDR3 protein: CASSYREGSYGYTF

V gene: TRBV7-9
J gene: TRBJ2-3
CDR3 protein: CASSRGQGIPDTQYF

V gene: TRBV5-6
J gene: TRBJ1-2
CDR3 protein: CASSPLSGTGRYGYTF

V gene: TRBV7-9
J gene: TRBJ2-7
CDR3 protein: CASSFGSSYEQYF

V gene: TRBV6-6
J gene: TRBJ2-1
CDR3 protein: CASSSRLADYNEQFF

V gene: TRBV29-1
J gene: TRBJ2-5
CDR3 protein: CSVVLTGQGKTQYF

V gene: TRBV7-2
J gene: TRBJ2-1
CDR3 protein: CASSPGRGNEQFF

V gene: TRBV5-4
J gene: TRBJ2-2
CDR3 protein: CASSSVRVSGELFF

V gene: TRBV6-4
J gene: TRBJ1-1
CDR3 protein: CASSKDRGDPTEAFF

V gene: TRBV5-4
J gene: TRBJ2-7
CDR3 protein: CASSFGASYEQYF

V gene: TRBV6-5
J gene: TRBJ1-1
CDR3 protein: CASSFLAGQGRTEAFF

V gene: TRBV11-3
J gene: TRBJ2-3
CDR3 protein: CASSLSSGGFKYDTQYF

V gene: TRBV21-1
J gene: TRBJ1-6
CDR3 protein: CASSKATGTGRFRNSPLHF

V gene: TRBV16
J gene: TRBJ2-5
CDR3 protein: CASSQDSVFQETQYF

V gene: TRBV4-2
J gene: TRBJ2-7
CDR3 protein: CASSQDKSHGYEQYF

V gene: TRBV11-2
J gene: TRBJ2-7
CDR3 protein: CASSFPREQYF